These 30 T cell receptor beta chains share one sample of origin, sequenced in a study of control samples from healthy donors and cancer patients. The table came from immunoSEQ multiplex PCR; TCRdb's copy has only in-frame clones and leaves some out. The sample includes 110,000 to 150,000 clones, more than 80% of them seen just once. The sequencing sample was made of blood. These receptors all stem from a man aged 18 to 29 in good health.

The chain joins TRBV5-4 to TRBJ2-7; 9 bases align to TRBD1. Trimming removed 4 bases from V and 2 bases from J; junction bases left unmatched: 7. Germline loops: CDR1 SGHNT, CDR2 YYREEE (reference sequence). The CDR3 is 15 residues long. CDR3 DNA: TGTGCCAGCAGCGGACCGGGACAGGGTACCTACGAGCAGTACTTC. Translating gives CASSGPGQGTYEQYF.

In its sample, this clone was seen once. Other DNA sequences in this sample translate to the same CDR3. J is TRBJ2-2 and V is TRBV12-3 or TRBV12-4; D not certain. V dropped 3 bases and J dropped 6 bases, with 5 bases sitting between them. This CDR3 is 12 amino acids long. In DNA, the CDR3 is TGTGCCAGCAGTTTGTGGGCCGGGGAGCTGTTTTTT. The encoded protein is CASSLWAGELFF.

The V gene is TRBV5-1, the J gene TRBJ1-2, with 10 bases lining up with TRBD1. Trimming removed 3 bases from V and 3 bases from J; junction bases left unmatched: 8. The CDR3 totals 16 residues. CDR1 is SGHRS, CDR2 YFSETQ, per germline. The CDR3 DNA reads TGCGCCAGCAGCTCCCCGGACAGGGGGATCCACTATGGCTACACCTTC. It codes for CASSSPDRGIHYGYTF.

V gene TRBV6-5 combines with J gene TRBJ2-1; D is uncertain. There are 13 residues in the CDR3. V was pared by 7 bases and J by 4 bases, with 11 bases between. Germline V gives CDR1 MNHEY, CDR2 SVGAGI. CDR3 residues: CASTQWVYNEQFF. Here the CDR3 DNA reads TGTGCCAGCACTCAATGGGTTTACAATGAGCAGTTCTTC.

The chain recombines TRBV5-5 with TRBJ2-6, with 10 bases fitting TRBD1. The CDR3 contains 15 residues. V shed 7 bases and J 0 bases; nucleotides not matched to a gene: 1. Looked up from germline, CDR1 is SGHKS and CDR2 is YYEKEE (reference sequence). CDR3 in amino acids: CASGQGGSGANVLTF. CDR3 DNA sequence: TGTGCCAGCGGACAGGGGGGCTCTGGGGCCAACGTCCTGACTTTC.

The chain recombines TRBV28 with TRBJ1-2; no clear D. The ends were cut back, 5 bases at V and 7 bases at J, with 17 bases in the middle. This CDR3 is 14 amino acids long. Germline CDR1 is MDHEN and CDR2 is SYDVKM. In nucleotides, the CDR3 is TGTGCCAGCAGTAGGGCACCCTATGAAAGTGGCTACACCTTC. It codes for CASSRAPYESGYTF.

The chain uses TRBV6-6 and TRBJ1-3; D is perhaps TRBD1 (6 bases). The length of the CDR3 is 13 residues. CDR1 is MNHNY and CDR2 is SVGAGI in the germline V gene (reference sequence). Trimming shortened V by 8 bases and J by 6 bases, and 14 bases separated the two germline ends. The CDR3 nucleotides read TGTGCCAGCGCCCCTGACAGGTCAAACACCATATATTTT. Its protein is CASAPDRSNTIYF.

The V call is TRBV19, the J call TRBJ1-1, with D unclear. Deletions cut 5 bases from V and 3 bases from J, with 13 bases between. Per the germline V gene, CDR1 is LNHDA and CDR2 is SQIVND (reference sequence). CDR3 size: 14 residues. DNA of the CDR3: TGTGCCAGTAGTGGGTGGGTCGGGGACACTGAAGCTTTCTTT. Protein: CASSGWVGDTEAFF.

The V gene is TRBV28, the J gene TRBJ1-6; 7 nucleotides align to TRBD1. Trimming took 4 bases from V and 5 from J; bases not matched to a gene: 2. The CDR3 consists of 14 residues. CDR1 MDHEN and CDR2 SYDVKM come from the germline V gene. CDR3 nucleotide sequence: TGTGCCAGCAGTTGGACAGGACATAATTCACCCCTCCACTTT. This encodes CASSWTGHNSPLHF.

This chain uses TRBV5-6 with TRBJ1-2; D gene unclear. This CDR3 has 14 amino acids. Looked up from germline, CDR1 is SGHDT and CDR2 is YYEEEE. V gave up 4 bases and J gave up 3 bases, with 13 bases separating them. CDR3 in DNA: TGTGCCAGCAGCAGATCTGACTTATACTATGGCTACACCTTC. Its translation: CASSRSDLYYGYTF.

The chain's CDR3 is CASSFRGAGVKNIQYF. The CDR3 bases are TGTGCCAGCAGTTTTCGGGGGGCTGGGGTCAAAAACATTCAGTACTTC. This rearrangement joins TRBV28 to TRBJ2-4; tentatively, D is TRBD2 (7 bases). V lost 3 bases, J lost 3 bases, and 15 bases lay in between. Germline lookup yields CDR1 MDHEN and CDR2 SYDVKM. This CDR3 spans 16 amino acids.

V usage is TRBV5-6 and J usage is TRBJ1-2; TRBD1 agrees at 8 bases. Germline CDR1 SGHDT, CDR2 YYEEEE. This CDR3 spans 19 amino acids. V shed 2 bases and J 8 bases; nucleotides not matched to a gene: 23. Written as DNA, the CDR3 is TGTGCCAGCAGCTTATTCCTAGGACAGGGTAATGTCCGCATTCGCGGCTACACCTTC. It is translated as CASSLFLGQGNVRIRGYTF.

This chain joins TRBV27 and TRBJ2-1; D is undetermined. Between the trimmed V and J ends, which lost 6 bases and 2 bases, there was a span of 14 bases. The CDR3 is 15 residues long. Looked up from germline, CDR1 is MNHEY and CDR2 is SMNVEV (reference sequence). The CDR3 sequence: CASRWSISPYNEQFF. The CDR3 DNA reads TGTGCCAGCAGATGGTCCATCAGCCCCTACAATGAGCAGTTCTTC.

This chain joins TRBV4-2 and TRBJ1-1; perhaps TRBD1 as D (5 bases). The CDR3 is 14 amino acids. V lost 1 base to trimming and J lost 1 base, with 7 bases between them. The germline V gene encodes CDR1 LGHNA and CDR2 YNFKEQ. CDR3 loop: CASSQAGGNTEAFF. CDR3 coding DNA: TGTGCCAGCAGCCAAGCGGGGGGGAACACTGAAGCTTTCTTT.

This clone has only one observation. The chain uses TRBV6-5 and TRBJ2-2; D gene uncertain. The CDR3 loop spans 12 amino acids. V gave up 2 bases and J gave up 8 bases, with 6 bases separating them. The germline CDR1 and CDR2 sequences are MNHEY and SVGAGI. CDR3 in amino acids: CASSYLGGELFF. CDR3 sequence (DNA): TGTGCCAGCAGTTACCTTGGGGGGGAGCTGTTTTTT.

The chain has TRBV2 and TRBJ1-6; TRBD1 matches 9 bases. Germline V lookup: CDR1 SNHLY, CDR2 FYNNEI. Unmatched junction bases numbered 14, after V lost 5 bases and J lost 9 bases. The CDR3 runs 17 residues. The CDR3 loop is CASSSIRGQGGISPLHF. The CDR3 nucleotides are TGTGCCAGCAGTTCTATAAGGGGACAGGGTGGGATTTCACCCCTCCACTTT.

The V gene is TRBV3-1 (or the pseudogene TRBV3-2), the J gene TRBJ2-2; TRBD2 agrees at 7 bases. The CDR3 extends over 17 amino acids. From germline, CDR1 is LGHDT and CDR2 YNNKEL (reference sequence). Trimming took 1 base from V and 0 from J; bases not matched to a gene: 5. The CDR3 protein is CASSQGRAGANTGELFF. CDR3 DNA: TGTGCCAGCAGCCAAGGAAGGGCGGGGGCGAACACCGGGGAGCTGTTTTTT.

V usage is TRBV4-3 and J usage is TRBJ1-1, with D unresolved. Germline assignment: CDR1 LGHNA and CDR2 YSLEER. This CDR3 is built from 13 residues. Trimming removed 1 base at V and 4 bases at J, with 7 bases between. DNA for the CDR3: TGCGCCAGCAGCCAAGTGGAAGGCACTGAAGCTTTCTTT. It codes for CASSQVEGTEAFF.

V is TRBV29-1 and J is TRBJ2-5; D is tentatively TRBD1 or TRBD2 (5 bases each). The V end lost 6 bases, the J end lost 5 bases, and 7 bases lay between the germline ends. Germline V gene lookup returns CDR1 SQVTM and CDR2 ANQGSEA. This CDR3 is built from 10 residues. This CDR3 is CSVGEETQYF. In nucleotides, the CDR3 is TGCAGCGTGGGGGAGGAGACCCAGTACTTC.

This clone was observed once. The genes are TRBV10-3 and TRBJ1-5; 7 nucleotides agree with TRBD1. CDR1 is ENHRY and CDR2 is SYGVKD in the germline V gene. After removal of 6 bases from V and 5 bases from J, the junction contained 7 bases not matched to a gene. This CDR3 comprises 14 residues. The CDR3: CAISFDREYQPQHF. CDR3 coding DNA: TGTGCCATCAGCTTTGACAGGGAGTATCAGCCCCAGCATTTT.

This clone was observed a single time. CDR3 region: CASSYGVVNTEAFF. CDR3 nucleotide sequence: TGTGCCAGCAGTTACGGGGTGGTGAACACTGAAGCTTTCTTT. The chain combines TRBV6-5 with TRBJ1-1; D is uncertain. There are 14 residues in the CDR3. The ends were cut back, 2 bases at V and 0 bases at J, with 7 bases in the middle. Germline V gene data show CDR1 as MNHEY and CDR2 as SVGAGI.

The chain has TRBV15 and TRBJ2-3; no reliable D call. V lost 3 bases, J lost 1 base, and 23 bases lay in between. CDR1 LNHNV and CDR2 YYDKDF come from the germline V gene (reference sequence). The CDR3 loop spans 19 amino acids. As DNA, the CDR3 is TGTGCCACCAGCAGTCCATCCCGGGCCCCCCGGCCGGGCACAGATACGCAGTATTTT. This sequence encodes CATSSPSRAPRPGTDTQYF.

This sequence joins TRBV6-2 or TRBV6-3 and TRBJ2-7; 8 nucleotides agree with TRBD1. The CDR3 has 12 residues. Germline CDR1 is MNHEY and CDR2 is SVGEGT. Unmatched junction bases numbered 4, after V lost 5 bases and J lost 7 bases. As DNA, the CDR3 is TGTGCCAGCAGTATACAGGGGGTTGAGCAGTACTTC. It codes for CASSIQGVEQYF.

This sequence joins TRBV5-1 and TRBJ2-1, with 7 positions matching TRBD2. The ends lost 0 bases at V and 6 bases at J; junction bases unmatched: 6. The length of the CDR3 is 15 residues. Germline CDR1 and CDR2: SGHRS and YFSETQ. In DNA form, the CDR3 reads TGCGCCAGCAGCTTGGGACTAGCCCGTGGCAATGAGCAGTTCTTC. This sequence encodes CASSLGLARGNEQFF.

This chain connects TRBV5-1 to TRBJ2-1; 11 nucleotides align to TRBD2. V shed 6 bases and J 9 bases; nucleotides not matched to a gene: 14. Germline V gene lookup returns CDR1 SGHRS and CDR2 YFSETQ. This CDR3 has 16 amino acids. The chain's CDR3 is CASNLPGLAEGGEQFF. Here the CDR3 DNA reads TGCGCCAGCAACTTACCGGGACTAGCGGAGGGGGGTGAGCAGTTCTTC.

This rearrangement joins TRBV29-1 to TRBJ2-3; 8 bases fit TRBD2. Trimming removed 4 bases from V and 3 bases from J; junction bases left unmatched: 3. This CDR3 spans 13 amino acids. From germline, CDR1 is SQVTM and CDR2 ANQGSEA. As DNA, the CDR3 is TGCAGCGTTGTTCCGGGGGGGACAGATACGCAGTATTTT. Translation: CSVVPGGTDTQYF.

This clone was recorded a few times. The chain carries TRBV4-1 and TRBJ2-7, with TRBD2 identical over 7 bases. In germline, CDR1 is MGHRA, CDR2 YSYEKL. The V segment lost 0 bases and the J segment 2 bases; nucleotides outside the gene matches: 7. This CDR3 region has 16 residues. The CDR3 DNA is TGCGCCAGCAGCCAAGATAGCCGGGGGGAGACCTACGAGCAGTACTTC. This sequence encodes CASSQDSRGETYEQYF.

The V call is TRBV30, the J call TRBJ1-4, with D possibly matching TRBD1 (6 bases). Trimming removed 3 bases at V and 13 bases at J, with 27 bases between. The CDR3 extends over 16 amino acids. The germline gives CDR1 GTSNPN, CDR2 SVGIG (reference sequence). CDR3 nucleotides: TGTGCCTGGAGCGTTCTCCCCACTTACAGGGTTGGGGCACTGTTTTTT. Translating gives CAWSVLPTYRVGALFF.

The chain links TRBV7-9 to TRBJ2-1; perhaps D is TRBD1 or TRBD2 (6 bases each). The CDR3 loop spans 15 amino acids. V gave up 7 bases and J gave up 6 bases, with 19 bases separating them. From germline, CDR1 is SEHNR and CDR2 FQNEAQ (reference sequence). The CDR3 sequence: CASIIGGGRINEQFF. CDR3 coding DNA: TGTGCCAGCATTATAGGTGGGGGGCGGATCAATGAGCAGTTCTTC.

V is TRBV4-3 and J is TRBJ1-4, with TRBD1 identical over 7 bases. The CDR3 length is 14 residues. V was pared by 3 bases and J by 4 bases, with 2 bases of the junction left unmatched. From germline, CDR1 is LGHNA and CDR2 YSLEER. CDR3 nucleotide sequence: TGCGCCAGCAGCCAGGGACAGAATAATGAAAAACTGTTTTTT. It is translated as CASSQGQNNEKLFF.